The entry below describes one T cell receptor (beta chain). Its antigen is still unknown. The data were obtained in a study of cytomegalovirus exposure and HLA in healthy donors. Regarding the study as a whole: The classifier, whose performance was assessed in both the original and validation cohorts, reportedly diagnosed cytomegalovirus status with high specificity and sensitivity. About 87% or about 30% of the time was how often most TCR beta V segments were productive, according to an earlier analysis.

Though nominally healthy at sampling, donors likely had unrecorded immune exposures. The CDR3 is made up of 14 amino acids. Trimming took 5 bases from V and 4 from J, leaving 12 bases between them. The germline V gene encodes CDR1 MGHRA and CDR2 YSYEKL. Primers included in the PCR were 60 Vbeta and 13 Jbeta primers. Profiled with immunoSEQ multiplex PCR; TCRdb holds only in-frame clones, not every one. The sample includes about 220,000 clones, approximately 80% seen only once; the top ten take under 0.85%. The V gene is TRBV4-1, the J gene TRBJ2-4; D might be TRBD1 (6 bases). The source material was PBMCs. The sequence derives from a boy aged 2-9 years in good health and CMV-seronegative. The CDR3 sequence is CASSSGTLKNIQYF. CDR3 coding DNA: TGCGCCAGCAGCTCGGGGACACTAAAAAACATTCAGTACTTC.